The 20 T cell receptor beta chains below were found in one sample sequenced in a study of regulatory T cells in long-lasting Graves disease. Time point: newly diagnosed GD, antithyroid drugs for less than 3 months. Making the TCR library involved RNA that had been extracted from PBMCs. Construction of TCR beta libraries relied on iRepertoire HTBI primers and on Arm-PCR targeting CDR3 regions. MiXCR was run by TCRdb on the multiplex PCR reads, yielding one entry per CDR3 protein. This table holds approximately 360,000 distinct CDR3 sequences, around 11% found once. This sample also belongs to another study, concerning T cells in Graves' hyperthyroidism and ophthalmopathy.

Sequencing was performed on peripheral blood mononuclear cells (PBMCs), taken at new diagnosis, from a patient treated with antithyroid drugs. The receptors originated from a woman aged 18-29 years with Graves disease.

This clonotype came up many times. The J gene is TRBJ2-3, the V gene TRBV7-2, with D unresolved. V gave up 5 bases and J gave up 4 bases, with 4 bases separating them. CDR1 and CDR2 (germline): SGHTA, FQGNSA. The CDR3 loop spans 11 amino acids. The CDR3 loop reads CASSDPDTQYF. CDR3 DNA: TGTGCCAGCAGCGACCCAGATACGCAGTATTTT.

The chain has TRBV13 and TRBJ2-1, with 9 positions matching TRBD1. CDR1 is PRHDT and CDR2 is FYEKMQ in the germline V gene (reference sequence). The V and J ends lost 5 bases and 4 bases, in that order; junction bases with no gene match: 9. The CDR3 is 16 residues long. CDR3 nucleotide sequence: TGTGCCAGCAGCCCCCGCCCCGGGACAGGGTACAATGAGCAGTTCTTC. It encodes CASSPRPGTGYNEQFF.

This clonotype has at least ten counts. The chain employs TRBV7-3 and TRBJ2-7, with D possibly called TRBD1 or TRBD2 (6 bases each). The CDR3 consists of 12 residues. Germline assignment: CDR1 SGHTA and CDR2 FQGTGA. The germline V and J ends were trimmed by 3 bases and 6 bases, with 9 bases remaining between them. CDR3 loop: CASSFGGGEQYV. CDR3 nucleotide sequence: TGTGCCAGCAGCTTCGGAGGGGGCGAGCAGTACGTC.

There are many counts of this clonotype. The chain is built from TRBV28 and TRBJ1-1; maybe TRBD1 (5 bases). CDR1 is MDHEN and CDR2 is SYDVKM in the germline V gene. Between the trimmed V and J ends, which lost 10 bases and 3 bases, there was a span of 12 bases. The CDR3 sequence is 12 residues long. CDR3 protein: CATSDTYTEAFF. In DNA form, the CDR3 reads TGTGCCACTTCGGACACCTACACTGAAGCTTTCTTT. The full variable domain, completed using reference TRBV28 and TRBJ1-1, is DVKVTQSSRYLVKRTGEKVFLECVQDMDHENMFWYRQDPGLGLRLIYFSYDVKMKEKGDIPEGYSVSREKKERFSLILESASTNQTSMYLCATSDTYTEAFFGQGTRLTVV.

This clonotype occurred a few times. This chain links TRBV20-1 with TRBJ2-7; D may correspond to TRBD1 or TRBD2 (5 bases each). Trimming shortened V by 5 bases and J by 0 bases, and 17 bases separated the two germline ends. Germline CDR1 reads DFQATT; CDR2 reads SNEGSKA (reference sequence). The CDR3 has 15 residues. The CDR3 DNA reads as TGCAGTGCTGGACGGGGACCCGCGAGCTCCTACGAGCAGTACTTC. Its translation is CSAGRGPASSYEQYF.

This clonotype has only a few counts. The CDR3 nucleotides read TGCAGTGCTACATGGGCCGGAAGCTCCTACGAGCAGTACGTC. It encodes CSATWAGSSYEQYV. The chain employs TRBV20-1 and TRBJ2-7; no definite D call. Trimming pared 4 bases from V and 0 bases from J, leaving 13 bases between. This CDR3 is 14 amino acids long. CDR1 and CDR2 (germline): DFQATT, SNEGSKA (reference sequence).

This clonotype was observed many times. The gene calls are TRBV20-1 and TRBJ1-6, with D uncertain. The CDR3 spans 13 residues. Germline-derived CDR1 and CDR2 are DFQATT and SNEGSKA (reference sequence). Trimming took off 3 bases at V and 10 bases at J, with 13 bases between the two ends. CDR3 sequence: CSASPQVGSPLHF. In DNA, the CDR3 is TGCAGTGCTAGCCCCCAGGTCGGCTCACCCCTCCACTTT.

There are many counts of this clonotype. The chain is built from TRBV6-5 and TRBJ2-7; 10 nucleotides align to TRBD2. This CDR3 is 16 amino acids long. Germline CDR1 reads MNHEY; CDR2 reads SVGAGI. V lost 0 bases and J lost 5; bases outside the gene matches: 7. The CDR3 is CASSYSRSSGSNEQYF. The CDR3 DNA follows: TGTGCCAGCAGTTACTCGCGGTCTAGCGGGAGCAACGAGCAGTACTTC.

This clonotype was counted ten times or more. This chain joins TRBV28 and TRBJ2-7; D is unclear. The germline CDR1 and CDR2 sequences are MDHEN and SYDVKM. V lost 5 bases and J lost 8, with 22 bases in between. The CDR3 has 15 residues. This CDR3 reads CASSPEQRRIKKQYF. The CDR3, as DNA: TGTGCCAGCAGTCCCGAACAACGACGGATTAAGAAGCAGTACTTC.

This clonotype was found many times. CDR3 residues: CASINVTGLGNYNEQFF. The CDR3 DNA sequence: TGTGCCAGCATTAACGTAACGGGACTGGGGAACTACAATGAGCAGTTCTTC. The chain uses TRBV5-6 and TRBJ2-1; a weak D match, TRBD2 (6 bases). Trimming stripped 6 bases from V and 3 bases from J, with 22 bases between. The CDR3 covers 17 residues. Germline-derived CDR1 and CDR2 are SGHDT and YYEEEE.

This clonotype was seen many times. The CDR3 nucleotides are TGTGCCAGCAGCAGGGACAGGGGGCTGGATACGCAGTATTTT. Amino acids: CASSRDRGLDTQYF. This chain links TRBV12-3 or TRBV12-4 with TRBJ2-3; the match to TRBD1 covers 12 bases. This CDR3 spans 14 amino acids. V shed 6 bases, J shed 6 bases, and the junction held 4 bases outside the gene matches.

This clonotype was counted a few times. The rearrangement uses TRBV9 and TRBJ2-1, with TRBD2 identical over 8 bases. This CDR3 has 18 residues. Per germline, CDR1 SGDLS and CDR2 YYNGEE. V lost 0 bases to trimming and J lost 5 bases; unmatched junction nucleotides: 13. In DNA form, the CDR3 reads TGTGCCAGCAGCGTAGCTACCGGTGGAGCGGGAGTAGACAATGAGCAGTTCTTC. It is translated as CASSVATGGAGVDNEQFF.

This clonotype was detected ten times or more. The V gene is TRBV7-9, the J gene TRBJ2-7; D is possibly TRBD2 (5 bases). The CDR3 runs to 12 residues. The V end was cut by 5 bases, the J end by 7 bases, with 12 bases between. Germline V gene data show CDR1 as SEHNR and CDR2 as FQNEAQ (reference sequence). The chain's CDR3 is CASSKTTREQYF. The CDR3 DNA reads TGTGCCAGCAGCAAGACTACGAGGGAGCAGTACTTC.

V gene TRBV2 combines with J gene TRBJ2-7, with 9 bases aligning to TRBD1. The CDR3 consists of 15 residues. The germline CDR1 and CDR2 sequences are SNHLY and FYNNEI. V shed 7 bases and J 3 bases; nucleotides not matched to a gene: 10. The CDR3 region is CASNPGQGEIYEQYF. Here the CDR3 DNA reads TGTGCCAGCAACCCGGGACAGGGTGAGATCTACGAGCAGTACTTC.

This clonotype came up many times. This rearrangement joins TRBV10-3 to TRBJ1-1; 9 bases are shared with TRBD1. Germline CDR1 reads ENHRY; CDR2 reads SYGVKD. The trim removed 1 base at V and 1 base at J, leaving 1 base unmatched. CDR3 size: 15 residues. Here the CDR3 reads CAISELDRGNTEAFF. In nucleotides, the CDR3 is TGTGCCATCAGTGAGTTGGACAGGGGGAACACTGAAGCTTTCTTT.

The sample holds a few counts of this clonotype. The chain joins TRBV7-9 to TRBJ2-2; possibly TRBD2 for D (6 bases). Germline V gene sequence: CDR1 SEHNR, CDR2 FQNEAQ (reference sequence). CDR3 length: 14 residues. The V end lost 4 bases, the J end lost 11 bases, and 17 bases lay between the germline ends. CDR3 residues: CASSYGSEGGELFF. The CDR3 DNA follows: TGTGCCAGCAGCTATGGGTCGGAGGGCGGCGAGCTGTTTTTT.

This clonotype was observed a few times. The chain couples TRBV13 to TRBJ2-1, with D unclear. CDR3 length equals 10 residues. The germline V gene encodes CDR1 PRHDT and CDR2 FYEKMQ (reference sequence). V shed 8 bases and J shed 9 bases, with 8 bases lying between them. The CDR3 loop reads CASDGGEQFF. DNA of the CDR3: TGTGCCAGCGACGGCGGTGAGCAGTTCTTC. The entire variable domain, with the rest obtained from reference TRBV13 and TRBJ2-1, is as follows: AAGVIQSPRHLIKEKRETATLKCYPIPRHDTVYWYQQGPGQDPQFLISFYEKMQSDKGSIPDRFSAQQFSDYHSELNMSSLELGDSALYFCASDGGEQFFGPGTRLTVL.

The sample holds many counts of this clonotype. The CDR3 protein is CATSDPRGRASTDTQYF. The DNA of the CDR3 is TGTGCCACCAGTGATCCCCGGGGGCGAGCTAGCACAGATACGCAGTATTTT. This chain links TRBV24-1 with TRBJ2-3; the D call may be TRBD1 or TRBD2 (6 bases each). CDR1 KGHDR and CDR2 SFDVKD come from the germline V gene. Trimming removed 3 bases at V and 0 bases at J, with 15 bases between. There are 17 residues in the CDR3.

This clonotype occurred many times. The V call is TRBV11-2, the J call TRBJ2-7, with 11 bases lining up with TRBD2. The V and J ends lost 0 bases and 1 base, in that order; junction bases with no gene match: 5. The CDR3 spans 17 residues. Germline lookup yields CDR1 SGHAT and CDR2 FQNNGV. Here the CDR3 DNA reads TGTGCCAGCAGCTTAGATATTGGACTAGCGGGTTCCTACGAGCAGTACTTC. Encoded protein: CASSLDIGLAGSYEQYF.

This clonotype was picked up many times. The CDR3 protein is CSARKREKSRFDTQYF. As DNA, the CDR3 is TGCAGTGCTAGAAAGAGGGAGAAAAGTCGATTCGATACGCAGTATTTT. The chain is built from TRBV20-1 and TRBJ2-3, with D perhaps matching TRBD2 (5 bases). V lost 2 bases and J lost 6, with 21 bases in between. The CDR3 sequence is 16 residues long. Germline V gene lookup returns CDR1 DFQATT and CDR2 SNEGSKA (reference sequence).